The clone carrying this T cell receptor beta chain was seen only a few times. Its antigen is still unknown. This CDR3 comprises 16 residues. V lost 5 bases to trimming and J lost 2 bases, with 17 bases between them. From germline, CDR1 is SSHAT and CDR2 FNYEAQ (reference sequence). Researchers prepared the TCRbeta library using unique molecular identifiers, the study reports. TCRdb analysed the PCR reads with MiXCR anew, one entry per CDR3 protein. The sample carries some 440,000 distinct CDR3 sequences, roughly 17% recorded once. This entry is derived from a study of T-cell reconstitution after alpha-beta-depleted transplantation in children. Study conclusions and caveats: Surviving recipient T cells and intrathymic progenitors accounted for some patients' high TCRbeta diversity at day 60. It was newly produced T cells that mostly accounted for T-cell counts and diversity one year after transplant. The study reportedly traced alpha-beta T cells about two months after transplant to several hundred expanded graft clones.

The TCR comes from a boy less than two years old who had a stem cell transplant for Wiskott-Aldrich syndrome, so the T cells may come from the graft donor. Material: PBMCs, mostly from graft donor cells, obtained 360 days after TCRalphabeta/CD19-depleted stem cell transplant. The chain couples TRBV7-7 to TRBJ2-3; D is uncertain. CDR3: CASSPRSPGSTDTQYF. DNA of the CDR3: TGTGCCAGCAGCCCCCGGTCGCCTGGGTCCACAGATACGCAGTATTTT.